One T cell receptor beta chain is described in this entry. The CDR3 contains 19 residues. The ends lost 4 bases at V and 2 bases at J; junction bases unmatched: 9. Germline V lookup: CDR1 SGHDT, CDR2 YYEEEE. RNA was extracted with the RNeasy kit, and a quantity of roughly 0.5 to 1 ug was reverse transcribed using random hexamers. TCRdb fed the immunoSEQ multiplex PCR reads into MiXCR, producing one record per CDR3 protein. The sample lists 250,000 to 300,000 distinct CDR3 sequences, roughly 90% occurring once. This entry comes from a study of CD8 T cells in Susac syndrome. The chain uses TRBV5-6 and TRBJ2-4; 16 bases match TRBD2. Sequencing used CD8+ T cells from PBMCs. This receptor was obtained from a human donor with multiple sclerosis. The DNA for the CDR3 is TGTGCCAGCAGCCAGGGACTAGCGGGAGGGGCGAGAACCAAAAACATTCAGTACTTC. Translation: CASSQGLAGGARTKNIQYF.